A single sample gave rise to the 7 T cell receptor beta chains below, sequenced in a study of a mutant IDH1 vaccine in newly diagnosed glioma. This table comes from immunoSEQ multiplex PCR, and its TCRdb copy is limited to in-frame clones, with some not included. The data hold approximately 26,000 clones, with about 89% observed a single time. These TCRs are of unknown antigen specificity. This sample's time point: week 5, during vaccination. What each vaccine dose contained was 300 ug of mutant IDH1 20-mer peptide, accompanied by topical imiquimod. Source: PBMCs, taken from a glioma patient whose treatment included an IDH1 peptide vaccine. These receptors all come from a man between 18 and 29 years old with glioma.

The gene calls are TRBV9 and TRBJ2-7, with TRBD1 identical over 9 bases. Germline values: CDR1 SGDLS, CDR2 YYNGEE. The CDR3 sequence is 15 residues long. Trimming cost V 0 bases and J 4 bases; bases outside gene matches: 5. CDR3 protein: CASSVDPDRGYEQYF. CDR3 nucleotide sequence: TGTGCCAGCAGCGTAGATCCGGACAGGGGTTACGAGCAGTACTTC. The full variable domain, rest sourced from reference TRBV9 and TRBJ2-7, is DSGVTQTPKHLITATGQRVTLRCSPRSGDLSVYWYQQSLDQGLQFLIQYYNGEERAKGNILERFSAQQFPDLHSELNLSSLELGDSALYFCASSVDPDRGYEQYFGPGTRLTVT.

The V gene is TRBV10-1, the J gene TRBJ2-1, with D tentatively TRBD1 (5 bases). Trimming removed 1 base at V and 9 bases at J, with 13 bases between. The CDR3 length is 14 residues. Per the germline V gene, CDR1 is WNHNN and CDR2 is SYGVQD (reference sequence). The CDR3 loop is CASSEWWGWGEQFF. CDR3 DNA sequence: TGCGCCAGCAGTGAGTGGTGGGGCTGGGGTGAGCAGTTCTTC.

The V gene is TRBV5-1, the J gene TRBJ2-7; tentative D call: TRBD1 (6 bases). V gave up 0 bases and J gave up 1 base, with 8 bases separating them. The CDR3 totals 14 residues. In germline, CDR1 is SGHRS, CDR2 YFSETQ. CDR3 residues: CASSLVRGSYEQYF. In DNA, the CDR3 is TGCGCCAGCAGCTTGGTTAGGGGGTCCTACGAGCAGTACTTC.

The rearrangement joins TRBV5-1 to TRBJ1-3, with 9 bases lining up with TRBD1. V lost 4 bases, J lost 2 bases, and 13 bases stayed unmatched. The CDR3 runs to 18 residues. Germline V gene lookup returns CDR1 SGHRS and CDR2 YFSETQ. The CDR3 spells CASSQGQGRAVTGNTIYF. The CDR3 bases are TGCGCCAGCAGCCAGGGACAGGGAAGGGCGGTCACTGGAAACACCATATATTTT. Variable domain in full (rest from reference TRBV5-1 and TRBJ1-3): KAGVTQTPRYLIKTRGQQVTLSCSPISGHRSVSWYQQTPGQGLQFLFEYFSETQRNKGNFPGRFSGRQFSNSRSEMNVSTLELGDSALYLCASSQGQGRAVTGNTIYFGEGSWLTVV.

This chain uses TRBV14 with TRBJ1-2; D remains unclear. CDR1 is SGHDN, CDR2 FVKESK, per germline. This CDR3 is 16 amino acids long. V lost 0 bases to trimming and J lost 8 bases, with 19 bases between them. CDR3 region: CASSQDIFTPGEGYTF. CDR3 nucleotides: TGTGCCAGCAGCCAAGATATTTTCACACCTGGCGAGGGCTACACCTTC.

The J gene is TRBJ2-2, the V gene TRBV10-1; a weak D match, TRBD1 (5 bases). This CDR3 comprises 14 residues. Per germline, CDR1 WNHNN and CDR2 SYGVQD (reference sequence). The ends were cut back, 2 bases at V and 7 bases at J, with 11 bases in the middle. CDR3 nucleotides: TGCGCCAGCAGTGAGCTCGGACACATCGGGGAGCTGTTTTTT. It is translated as CASSELGHIGELFF.

The V call is TRBV6-5, the J call TRBJ2-3, with 7 bases identical to TRBD2. V lost 6 bases to trimming and J lost 2 bases; unmatched junction nucleotides: 5. Per the germline V gene, CDR1 is MNHEY and CDR2 is SVGAGI. The CDR3 runs 14 residues. CDR3 protein: CASSDGGYTDTQYF. The CDR3, as DNA: TGTGCCAGCAGCGACGGGGGGTACACAGATACGCAGTATTTT.